This T cell receptor (beta chain) emerged from a study of CD8+ T cells in alopecia areata. Described treatment: oral pan-JAK inhibitor, 5-10 mg twice daily. Following RNA extraction, reverse transcription yielded cDNA that acted as the sequencing template. The table came from immunoSEQ multiplex PCR; TCRdb's copy has only in-frame clones and leaves some out. The table has some 150,000 clones, 50% to 75% seen once. Between the trimmed V and J ends, which lost 0 bases and 2 bases, there was a span of 13 bases. The germline V gene encodes CDR1 LNHNV and CDR2 YYDKDF (reference sequence). The CDR3 consists of 16 residues.

The chain has TRBV15 and TRBJ1-2; the D gene is possibly TRBD1 (5 bases). The sample in question was CD4+ T cells sorted from blood, obtained between weeks 55 and 65, from a patient treated with tofacitinib. This sequence originates from a human donor with alopecia areata. The CDR3 DNA sequence: TGTGCCACCAGCAGAGATGGAACTGACAGAAACTATGGCTACACCTTC. Protein sequence: CATSRDGTDRNYGYTF.